The next 25 T cell receptor beta chains were all read from a single sample in a study of regulatory T cells in long-lasting Graves disease. The TCR beta library used iRepertoire HTBI primers with Arm-PCR amplification of CDR3. MiXCR was run by TCRdb on the multiplex PCR reads, yielding one entry per CDR3 protein. The sample shows some 320,000 distinct CDR3 sequences, more than 15% of them seen only once. The sample's time point: newly diagnosed GD, antithyroid drugs for less than 3 months. PBMC RNA was the source of the TCR library. Source: peripheral blood mononuclear cells (PBMCs), taken at new diagnosis, from a patient treated with antithyroid drugs. These receptors all stem from a female donor with Graves disease.

This clonotype was observed a few times. The V call is TRBV28, the J call TRBJ1-1, with 7 bases that match TRBD1. The germline CDR1 and CDR2 sequences are MDHEN and SYDVKM. This CDR3 region has 15 residues. V shed 5 bases, J shed 2 bases, and the junction held 8 bases outside the gene matches. The CDR3 is CASSPQTGTNTEAFF. CDR3 coding DNA: TGTGCCAGCAGTCCCCAGACAGGGACTAACACTGAAGCTTTCTTT.

This chain uses TRBV20-1 with TRBJ2-5; 8 bases match TRBD1. CDR1 and CDR2 (germline): DFQATT, SNEGSKA (reference sequence). This CDR3 contains 13 residues. The CDR3 DNA reads as TGCAGCGGGGCTACAGGGGGTCAAGAGACCCAGTACTTC. It specifies CSGATGGQETQYF.

The rearrangement links TRBV7-2 to TRBJ2-1; D may be TRBD2 (7 bases). V lost 6 bases and J lost 10, with 22 bases in between. In germline, CDR1 is SGHTA, CDR2 FQGNSA. CDR3 length: 15 amino acids. This CDR3 reads CASSFWGGGHYEQFF. The CDR3 DNA reads as TGTGCCAGCAGTTTTTGGGGGGGGGGGCACTACGAGCAGTTCTTC.

The genes are TRBV4-1 and TRBJ1-2; tentatively, D is TRBD1 (5 bases). With 0 bases removed from V and 4 bases from J, the gap between germline ends came to 24 bases. The CDR3 covers 19 residues. From germline, CDR1 is MGHRA and CDR2 YSYEKL. CDR3 in DNA: TGCGCCAGCAGCCAAGATCGGACTCCACCCCGCCCCCAGGGCTATGGCTACACCTTC. As protein: CASSQDRTPPRPQGYGYTF.

J is TRBJ2-1 and V is TRBV19; D is undetermined. The V and J ends lost 6 bases and 0 bases respectively, with 6 bases between them. CDR3 length: 13 residues. Germline CDR1 is LNHDA and CDR2 is SQIVND (reference sequence). The CDR3 reads CASSISSYNEQFF. CDR3 in DNA: TGTGCCAGTAGCATCAGCTCCTACAATGAGCAGTTCTTC.

The chain recombines TRBV3-1 with TRBJ2-5, with TRBD1 identical over 8 bases. V lost 0 bases, J lost 4 bases, and 4 bases stayed unmatched. The CDR3 length is 15 residues. Germline loops: CDR1 LGHDT, CDR2 YNNKEL (reference sequence). The CDR3 region is CASSQDQGAGETQYF. The CDR3 DNA follows: TGTGCCAGCAGCCAAGATCAGGGGGCAGGAGAGACCCAGTACTTC.

This clonotype was detected ten times or more. The chain has TRBV11-2 and TRBJ2-1, with 7 bases lining up with TRBD2. Trimming took 1 base from V and 7 from J; bases not matched to a gene: 13. CDR1 is SGHAT, CDR2 FQNNGV, per germline. This CDR3 contains 17 residues. Here the CDR3 reads CASSLAPGAGVRNEQFF. The CDR3 DNA is TGTGCCAGCAGCTTAGCCCCCGGGGCGGGAGTTAGAAATGAGCAGTTCTTC.

The chain combines TRBV2 with TRBJ2-3; D call uncertain. V dropped 6 bases and J dropped 5 bases, with 12 bases sitting between them. The CDR3 extends over 13 amino acids. The germline V gene has CDR1 SNHLY and CDR2 FYNNEI. In DNA, the CDR3 is TGTGCCAGCAGGATTCTAGTTAGAGATACGCAGTATTTT. Translated, it gives CASRILVRDTQYF.

The chain carries TRBV5-1 and TRBJ2-2, with D possibly TRBD1 on 6 matching bases. This CDR3 is built from 17 residues. Per the germline V gene, CDR1 is SGHRS and CDR2 is YFSETQ. Trimming removed 4 bases at V and 6 bases at J, with 22 bases between. This chain's CDR3 is CASSTKRTVGPAGELFF. The CDR3 DNA is TGCGCCAGCAGCACAAAGAGGACAGTGGGGCCAGCCGGGGAGCTGTTTTTT.

This clonotype was counted a few times. This chain links TRBV20-1 with TRBJ1-1, with a possible D match to TRBD1 (5 bases). The V end was cut by 6 bases, the J end by 3 bases, with 14 bases between. The CDR3 runs to 13 residues. CDR1 is DFQATT, CDR2 SNEGSKA, per germline (reference sequence). The CDR3 loop is CSAKGRRDTEAFF. The DNA for the CDR3 is TGCAGTGCCAAGGGGCGAAGGGACACTGAAGCTTTCTTT.

This clonotype was detected many times. The chain is built from TRBV19 and TRBJ1-1; D uncertain. The CDR3 loop spans 16 amino acids. V lost 1 base and J lost 1, with 13 bases in between. Germline V gene sequence: CDR1 LNHDA, CDR2 SQIVND (reference sequence). The CDR3 sequence: CASSIVPMGENTEAFF. As DNA, the CDR3 is TGTGCCAGTAGTATAGTCCCCATGGGCGAGAACACTGAAGCTTTCTTT. The full variable domain, in which reference TRBV19 and TRBJ1-1 provide the parts outside the CDR3, is DGGITQSPKYLFRKEGQNVTLSCEQNLNHDAMYWYRQDPGQGLRLIYYSQIVNDFQKGDIAEGYSVSREKKESFPLTVTSAQKNPTAFYLCASSIVPMGENTEAFFGQGTRLTVV.

This clonotype was observed many times. This rearrangement joins TRBV11-2 to TRBJ2-7, with D uncertain. This CDR3 is built from 13 residues. Germline CDR1 reads SGHAT; CDR2 reads FQNNGV. The V end lost 2 bases, the J end lost 1 base, and 6 bases lay between the germline ends. Written as DNA, the CDR3 is TGTGCCAGCAGCTTACCAGGATCCTACGAGCAGTACTTC. Translated, it gives CASSLPGSYEQYF.

This clonotype was counted a few times. The chain couples TRBV3-1 to TRBJ2-7; either TRBD1 or TRBD2 may supply D (5 bases each). This CDR3 has 15 amino acids. Germline CDR1 and CDR2: LGHDT and YNNKEL (reference sequence). V was pared by 1 base and J by 2 bases, with 12 bases between. The CDR3 DNA sequence: TGTGCCAGCAGCCAAGGGGACGGAGTACCCTACGAGCAGTACTTC. Translating it yields CASSQGDGVPYEQYF.

This clonotype was recorded at least ten times. V gene TRBV4-1 combines with J gene TRBJ1-3; D perhaps matches TRBD1 (5 bases). The CDR3 is made up of 14 amino acids. Germline V gene data show CDR1 as MGHRA and CDR2 as YSYEKL. V was pared by 6 bases and J by 4 bases, with 13 bases between. CDR3 DNA: TGCGCCAGCAGTTGGGACCAGGGCGGAAACACCATATATTTT. This codes for CASSWDQGGNTIYF.

This clonotype was counted at least ten times. The rearrangement uses TRBV30 and TRBJ1-4, with D maybe TRBD1 (5 bases). The length of the CDR3 is 15 residues. V was cut by 4 bases and J by 5 bases, with 17 bases left in between. Germline CDR1 reads GTSNPN; CDR2 reads SVGIG (reference sequence). As DNA, the CDR3 is TGTGCCTGGACGGGACGGGGTACCCAAAATGAAAAACTGTTTTTT. Its protein product is CAWTGRGTQNEKLFF. Full variable domain (outside the CDR3, taken from reference TRBV30 and TRBJ1-4): SQTIHQWPATLVQPVGSPLSLECTVEGTSNPNLYWYRQAAGRGLQLLFYSVGIGQISSEVPQNLSASRPQDRQFILSSKKLLLSDSGFYLCAWTGRGTQNEKLFFGSGTQLSVL.

This chain joins TRBV13 and TRBJ2-1; TRBD2 matches at 12 bases. This CDR3 region has 15 residues. V lost 5 bases to trimming and J lost 15 bases; unmatched junction nucleotides: 14. Germline loops: CDR1 PRHDT, CDR2 FYEKMQ (reference sequence). The CDR3 DNA reads as TGTGCCAGCAGCCCTGCTAGCGGGGGGGGGGGGGGGGGGTTCTTC. Translated: CASSPASGGGGGGFF.

This clonotype showed up just a few times. This may arise from a read error, as a much more abundant clone is one base away. This chain uses TRBV12-3 or TRBV12-4 with TRBJ1-3; tentatively, D is TRBD1 (5 bases). Trimming removed 5 bases from V and 0 bases from J, with 17 bases in between. There are 17 residues in the CDR3. This chain's CDR3 is CASSPTGRGSSGNTIYF. The DNA for the CDR3 is TGTGCCAGCAGTCCCACGGGGAGGGGAAGCTCTGGAAACACCATATATTTT.

In this sample, this clonotype turned up many times. The chain has TRBV7-9 and TRBJ2-7; D assignment may be TRBD1 or TRBD2 (5 bases each). The germline gives CDR1 SEHNR, CDR2 FQNEAQ (reference sequence). V gave up 1 base and J gave up 5 bases, with 9 bases separating them. There are 13 residues in the CDR3. CDR3 sequence (DNA): TGTGCCAGCAGCTTAGGAGGGGTGGACGAGCAGTACTTC. Protein: CASSLGGVDEQYF.

The rearrangement uses TRBV5-8 and TRBJ2-3; no clear D gene. The CDR3 spans 11 residues. Trimming pared 4 bases from V and 14 bases from J, leaving 14 bases between. Germline CDR1 reads SGHTS; CDR2 reads YDEGEE. CDR3 bases: TGTGCCAGCAGCCTCCCGCCACTGCGGTATTTT. The encoded protein is CASSLPPLRYF.

The chain carries TRBV12-3 or TRBV12-4 and TRBJ2-1; the D gene could be TRBD1 or TRBD2 (5 bases each). Trimming removed 6 bases at V and 1 base at J, with 13 bases between. CDR3 length: 15 residues. The CDR3 loop reads CASSAGTGSYNEQFF. CDR3 nucleotide sequence: TGTGCCAGCAGCGCCGGGACGGGATCCTACAATGAGCAGTTCTTC.

This clonotype occurred many times. This chain connects TRBV27 to TRBJ1-5, with D unresolved. This CDR3 has 15 amino acids. From germline, CDR1 is MNHEY and CDR2 SMNVEV (reference sequence). Trimming removed 0 bases from V and 0 bases from J, with 6 bases in between. The CDR3 sequence is CASSLSGFSNQPQHF. CDR3 DNA: TGTGCCAGCAGTTTATCCGGGTTTAGCAATCAGCCCCAGCATTTT.

This chain connects TRBV11-3 to TRBJ2-7, with a weak D call TRBD1 (5 bases). CDR1 SGHNT and CDR2 YENEEA come from the germline V gene. Deletions cut 5 bases from V and 3 bases from J, with 17 bases between. The CDR3 totals 15 residues. CDR3 DNA sequence: TGTGCCAGCAGCCCTCAGGCAGGGTCACGCTACGAGCAGTACTTC. Protein product: CASSPQAGSRYEQYF.

This clonotype was seen only a few times. This may stem from a read error, because a much larger clone lies one nucleotide away. The CDR3, as DNA: TGTGCCAGCAGTGACTCGACTAACGGGAGCACCGGGGAGCTGTTTTTT. Translating it yields CASSDSTNGSTGELFF. The J gene is TRBJ2-2, the V gene TRBV6-4; perhaps TRBD2 as D (6 bases). Per germline, CDR1 MRHNA and CDR2 SNTAGT. V was pared by 0 bases and J by 4 bases, with 12 bases between. The CDR3 is made up of 16 amino acids.

On this clonotype itself: This may stem from a read error, because a much larger clone lies one nucleotide away. The chain uses TRBV27 and TRBJ2-5; TRBD1 aligns across 7 bases. This CDR3 spans 15 amino acids. Germline V gene data show CDR1 as MNHEY and CDR2 as SMNVEV (reference sequence). With 6 bases clipped from V and 1 base from J, the junction kept 8 bases outside the gene matches. The CDR3 region has the DNA TGTGCCAGCAGCCGGATAGGGGGCCCCCAAGAGACCCAGTACTTC. Translation gives CASSRIGGPQETQYF.

This clonotype was observed many times. This chain links TRBV6-2 or TRBV6-3 with TRBJ2-7, with D unclear. Germline V gene lookup returns CDR1 MNHEY and CDR2 SVGEGT. There are 14 residues in the CDR3. V lost 5 bases and J 2 bases, leaving 13 bases between the germline ends. The chain's CDR3 is CASSELDTAYEQYF. As DNA, the CDR3 is TGTGCCAGCAGTGAACTTGACACCGCCTACGAGCAGTACTTC.